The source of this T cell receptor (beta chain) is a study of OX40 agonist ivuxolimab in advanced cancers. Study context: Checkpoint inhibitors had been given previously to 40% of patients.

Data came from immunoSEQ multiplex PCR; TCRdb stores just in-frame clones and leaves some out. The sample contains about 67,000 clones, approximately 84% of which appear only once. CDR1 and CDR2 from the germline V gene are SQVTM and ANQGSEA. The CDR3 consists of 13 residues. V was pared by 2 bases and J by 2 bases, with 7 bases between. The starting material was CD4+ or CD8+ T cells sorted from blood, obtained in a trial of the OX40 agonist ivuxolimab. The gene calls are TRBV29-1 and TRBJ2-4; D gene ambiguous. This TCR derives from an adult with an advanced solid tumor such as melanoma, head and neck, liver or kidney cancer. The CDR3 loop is CSVEWVTKNIQYF. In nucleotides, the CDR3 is TGCAGCGTTGAATGGGTTACCAAAAACATTCAGTACTTC.